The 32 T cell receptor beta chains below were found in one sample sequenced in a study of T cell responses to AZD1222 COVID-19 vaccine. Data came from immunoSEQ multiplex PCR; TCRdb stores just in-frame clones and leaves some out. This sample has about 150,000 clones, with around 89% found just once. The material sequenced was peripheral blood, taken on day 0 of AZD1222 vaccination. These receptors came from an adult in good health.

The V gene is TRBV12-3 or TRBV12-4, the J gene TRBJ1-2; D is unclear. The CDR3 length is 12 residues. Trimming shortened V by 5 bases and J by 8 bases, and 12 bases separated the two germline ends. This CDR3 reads CASSRIPGGYTF. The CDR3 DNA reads TGTGCCAGCAGTAGGATTCCCGGGGGCTACACCTTC.

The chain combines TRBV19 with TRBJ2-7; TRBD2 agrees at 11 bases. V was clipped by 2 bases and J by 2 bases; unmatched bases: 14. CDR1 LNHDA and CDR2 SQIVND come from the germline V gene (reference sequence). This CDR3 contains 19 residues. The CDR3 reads CASSISRTSGPRGPYEQYF. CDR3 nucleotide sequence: TGTGCCAGTAGTATAAGTCGGACTAGCGGGCCCCGCGGGCCCTACGAGCAGTACTTC.

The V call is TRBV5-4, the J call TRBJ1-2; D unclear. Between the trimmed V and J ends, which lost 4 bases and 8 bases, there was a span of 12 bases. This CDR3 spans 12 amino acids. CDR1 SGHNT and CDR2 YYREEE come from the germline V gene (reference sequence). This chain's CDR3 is CASSPGDRGYTF. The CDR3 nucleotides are TGTGCCAGCAGCCCCGGTGACCGGGGCTACACCTTC.

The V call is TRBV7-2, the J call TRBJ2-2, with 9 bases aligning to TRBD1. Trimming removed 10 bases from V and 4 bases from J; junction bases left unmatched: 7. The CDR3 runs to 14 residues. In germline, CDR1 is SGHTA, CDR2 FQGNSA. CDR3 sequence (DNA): TGTGCCACCGTGGGGGACAGGGTCACCGGGGAGCTGTTTTTT. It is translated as CATVGDRVTGELFF.

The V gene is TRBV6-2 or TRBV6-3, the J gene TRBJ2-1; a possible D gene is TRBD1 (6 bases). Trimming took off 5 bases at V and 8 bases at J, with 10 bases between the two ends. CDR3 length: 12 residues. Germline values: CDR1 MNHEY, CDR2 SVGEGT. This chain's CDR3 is CASSTRTDEQFF. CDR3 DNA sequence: TGTGCCAGCAGTACCCGGACAGATGAGCAGTTCTTC.

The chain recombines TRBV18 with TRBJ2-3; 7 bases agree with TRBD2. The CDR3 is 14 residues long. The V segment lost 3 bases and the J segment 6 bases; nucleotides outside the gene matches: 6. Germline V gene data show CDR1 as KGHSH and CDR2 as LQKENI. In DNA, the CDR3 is TGTGCCAGCTCACCCAGCGGGATCACTGATACGCAGTATTTT. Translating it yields CASSPSGITDTQYF.

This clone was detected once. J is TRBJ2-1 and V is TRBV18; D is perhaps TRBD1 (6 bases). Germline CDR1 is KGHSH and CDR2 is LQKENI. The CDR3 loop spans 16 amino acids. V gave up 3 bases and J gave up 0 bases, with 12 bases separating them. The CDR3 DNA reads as TGTGCCAGCTCACCCTCCGGGACAAACTCCTACAATGAGCAGTTCTTC. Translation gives CASSPSGTNSYNEQFF.

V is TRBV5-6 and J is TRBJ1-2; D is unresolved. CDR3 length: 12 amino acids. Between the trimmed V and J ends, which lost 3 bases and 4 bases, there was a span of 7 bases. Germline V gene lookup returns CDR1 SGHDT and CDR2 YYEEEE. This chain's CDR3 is CASSSGGYGYTF. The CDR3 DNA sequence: TGTGCCAGCAGCTCGGGAGGCTATGGCTACACCTTC.

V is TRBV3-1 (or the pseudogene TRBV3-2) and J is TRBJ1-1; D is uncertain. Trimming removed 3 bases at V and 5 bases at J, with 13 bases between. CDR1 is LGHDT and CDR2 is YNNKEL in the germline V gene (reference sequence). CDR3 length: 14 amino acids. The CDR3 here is CASSQNGVGTEAFF. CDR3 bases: TGTGCCAGCAGCCAGAACGGGGTCGGAACTGAAGCTTTCTTT.

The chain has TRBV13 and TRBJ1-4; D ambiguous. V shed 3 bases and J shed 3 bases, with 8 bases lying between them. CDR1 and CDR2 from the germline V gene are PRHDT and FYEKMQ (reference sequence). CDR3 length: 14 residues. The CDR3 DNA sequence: TGTGCCAGCAGCTTCTCCTCGGCTAATGAAAAACTGTTTTTT. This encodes CASSFSSANEKLFF. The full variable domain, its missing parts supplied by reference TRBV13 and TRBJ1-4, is AAGVIQSPRHLIKEKRETATLKCYPIPRHDTVYWYQQGPGQDPQFLISFYEKMQSDKGSIPDRFSAQQFSDYHSELNMSSLELGDSALYFCASSFSSANEKLFFGSGTQLSVL.

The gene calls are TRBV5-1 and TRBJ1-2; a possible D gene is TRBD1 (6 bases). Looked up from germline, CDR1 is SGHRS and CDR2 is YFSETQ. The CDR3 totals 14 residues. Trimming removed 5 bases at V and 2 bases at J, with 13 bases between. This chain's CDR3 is CASRVQGGNYGYTF. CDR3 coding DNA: TGCGCCAGCAGGGTACAGGGAGGCAACTATGGCTACACCTTC.

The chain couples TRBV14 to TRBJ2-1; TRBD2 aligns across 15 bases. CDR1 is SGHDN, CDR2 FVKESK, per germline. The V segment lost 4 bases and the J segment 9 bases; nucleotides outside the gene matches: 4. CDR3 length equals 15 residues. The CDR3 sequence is CASSLGLAGGGEQFF. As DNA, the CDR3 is TGTGCCAGCAGCCTCGGACTAGCGGGAGGGGGTGAGCAGTTCTTC.

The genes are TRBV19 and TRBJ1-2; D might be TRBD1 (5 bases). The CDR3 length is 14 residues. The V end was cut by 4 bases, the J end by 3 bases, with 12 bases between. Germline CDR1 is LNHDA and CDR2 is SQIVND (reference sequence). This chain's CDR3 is CASSNQGLYYGYTF. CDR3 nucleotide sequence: TGTGCCAGTAGTAACCAGGGTCTCTACTATGGCTACACCTTC.

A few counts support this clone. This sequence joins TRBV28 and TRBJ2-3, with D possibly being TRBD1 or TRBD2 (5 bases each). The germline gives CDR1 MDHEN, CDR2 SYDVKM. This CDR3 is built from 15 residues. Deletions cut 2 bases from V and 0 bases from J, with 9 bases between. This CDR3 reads CASSLPGPSTDTQYF. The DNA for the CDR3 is TGTGCCAGCAGTTTACCGGGACCTAGCACAGATACGCAGTATTTT. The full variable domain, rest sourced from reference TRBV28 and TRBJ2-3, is DVKVTQSSRYLVKRTGEKVFLECVQDMDHENMFWYRQDPGLGLRLIYFSYDVKMKEKGDIPEGYSVSREKKERFSLILESASTNQTSMYLCASSLPGPSTDTQYFGPGTRLTVL.

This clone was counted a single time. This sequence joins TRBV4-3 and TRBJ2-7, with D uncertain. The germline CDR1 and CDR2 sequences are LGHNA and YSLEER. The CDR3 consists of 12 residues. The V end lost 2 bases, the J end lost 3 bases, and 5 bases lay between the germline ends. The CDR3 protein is CASSQTGYEQYF. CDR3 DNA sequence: TGCGCCAGCAGCCAAACGGGCTACGAGCAGTACTTC.

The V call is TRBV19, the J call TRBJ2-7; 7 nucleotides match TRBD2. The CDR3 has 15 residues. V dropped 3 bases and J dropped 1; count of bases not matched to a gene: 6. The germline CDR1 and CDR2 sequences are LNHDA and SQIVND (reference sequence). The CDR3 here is CASSMRLAESYEQYF. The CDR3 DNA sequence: TGTGCCAGTAGTATGAGGCTAGCGGAATCCTACGAGCAGTACTTC.

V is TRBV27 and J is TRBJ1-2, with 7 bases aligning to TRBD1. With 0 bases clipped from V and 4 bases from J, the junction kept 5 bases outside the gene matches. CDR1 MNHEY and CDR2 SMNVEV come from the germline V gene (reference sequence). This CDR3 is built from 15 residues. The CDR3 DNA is TGTGCCAGCAGTTTATCGCACAAGGGGGCCTATGGCTACACCTTC. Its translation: CASSLSHKGAYGYTF.

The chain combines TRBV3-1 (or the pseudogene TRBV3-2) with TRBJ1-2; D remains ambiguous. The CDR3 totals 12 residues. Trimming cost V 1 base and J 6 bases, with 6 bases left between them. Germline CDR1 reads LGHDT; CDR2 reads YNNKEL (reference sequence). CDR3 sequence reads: CASSQAPDGYTF. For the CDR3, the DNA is TGTGCCAGCAGCCAAGCTCCAGATGGCTACACCTTC.

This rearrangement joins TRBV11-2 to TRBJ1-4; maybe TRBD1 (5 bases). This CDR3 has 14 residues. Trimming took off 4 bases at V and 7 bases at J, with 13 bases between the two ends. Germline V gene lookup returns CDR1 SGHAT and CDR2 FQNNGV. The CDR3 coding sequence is TGTGCCAGCAGCTGGGGGTCCGGTGGTGAAAAACTGTTTTTT. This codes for CASSWGSGGEKLFF.

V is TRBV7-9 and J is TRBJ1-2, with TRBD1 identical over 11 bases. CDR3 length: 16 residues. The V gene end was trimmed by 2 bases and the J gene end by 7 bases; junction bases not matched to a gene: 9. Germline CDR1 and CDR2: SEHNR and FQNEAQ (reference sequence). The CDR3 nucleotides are TGTGCCAGCAGCTTACACGGGACAGGGGGTGAGGGTGGCTACACCTTC. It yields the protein CASSLHGTGGEGGYTF.

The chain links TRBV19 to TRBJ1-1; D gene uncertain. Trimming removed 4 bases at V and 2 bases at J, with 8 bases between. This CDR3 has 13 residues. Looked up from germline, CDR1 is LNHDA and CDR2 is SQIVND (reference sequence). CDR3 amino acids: CASSKLLNTEAFF. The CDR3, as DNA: TGTGCCAGTAGTAAACTGCTAAACACTGAAGCTTTCTTT.

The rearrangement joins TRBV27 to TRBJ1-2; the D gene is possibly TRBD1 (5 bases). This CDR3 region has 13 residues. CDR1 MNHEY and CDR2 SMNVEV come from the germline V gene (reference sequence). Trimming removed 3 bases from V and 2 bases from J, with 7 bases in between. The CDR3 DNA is TGTGCCAGCAGTTTTGCAGGGAACTATGGCTACACCTTC. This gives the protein CASSFAGNYGYTF.

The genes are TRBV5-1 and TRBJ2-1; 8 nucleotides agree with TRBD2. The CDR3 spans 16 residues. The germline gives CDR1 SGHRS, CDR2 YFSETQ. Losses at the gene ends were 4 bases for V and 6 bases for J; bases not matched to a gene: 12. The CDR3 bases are TGCGCCAGCAGCACAAGACTAGCGCTCGAGGGCAATGAGCAGTTCTTC. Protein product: CASSTRLALEGNEQFF.

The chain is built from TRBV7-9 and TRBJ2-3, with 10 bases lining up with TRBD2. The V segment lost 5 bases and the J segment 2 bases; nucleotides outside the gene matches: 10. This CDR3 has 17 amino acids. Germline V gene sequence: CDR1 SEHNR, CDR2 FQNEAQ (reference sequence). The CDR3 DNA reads TGTGCCAGCAGCCCAAGACTAGCGGGTATATCCACAGATACGCAGTATTTT. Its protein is CASSPRLAGISTDTQYF.

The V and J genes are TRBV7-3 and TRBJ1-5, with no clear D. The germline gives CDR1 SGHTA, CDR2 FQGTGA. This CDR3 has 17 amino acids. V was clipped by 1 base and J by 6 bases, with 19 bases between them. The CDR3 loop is CASSLKVCGPVCQPQHF. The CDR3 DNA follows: TGTGCCAGCAGCTTAAAGGTGTGTGGGCCGGTATGTCAGCCCCAGCATTTT.

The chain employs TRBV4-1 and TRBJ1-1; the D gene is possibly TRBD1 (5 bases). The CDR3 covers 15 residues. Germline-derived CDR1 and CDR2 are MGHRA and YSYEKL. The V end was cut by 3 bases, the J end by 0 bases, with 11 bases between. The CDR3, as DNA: TGCGCCAGCAGCCAGTTCTCAGGGTTGAACACTGAAGCTTTCTTT. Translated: CASSQFSGLNTEAFF.

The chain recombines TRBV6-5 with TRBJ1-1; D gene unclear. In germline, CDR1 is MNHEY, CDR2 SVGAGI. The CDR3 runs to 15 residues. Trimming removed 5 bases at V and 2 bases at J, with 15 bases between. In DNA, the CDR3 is TGTGCCAGCAGTCCCCGCAGGATGGCAAACACTGAAGCTTTCTTT. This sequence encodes CASSPRRMANTEAFF.

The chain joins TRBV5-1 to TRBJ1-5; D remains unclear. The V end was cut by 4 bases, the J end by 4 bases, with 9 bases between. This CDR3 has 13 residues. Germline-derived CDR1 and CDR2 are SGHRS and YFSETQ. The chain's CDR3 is CASSLTINQPQHF. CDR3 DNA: TGCGCCAGCAGCCTTACTATAAATCAGCCCCAGCATTTT.

The CDR3, as DNA: TGTGCCAGCAGCCTCACTCGGAGCTCTGGGGCCAACGTCCTGACTTTC. Its translation is CASSLTRSSGANVLTF. The gene calls are TRBV5-6 and TRBJ2-6; D call uncertain. Trimming pared 4 bases from V and 0 bases from J, leaving 11 bases between. The CDR3 loop spans 16 amino acids. Germline V CDR1 and CDR2: SGHDT, YYEEEE. Variable domain in full (rest from reference TRBV5-6 and TRBJ2-6): DAGVTQSPTHLIKTRGQQVTLRCSPKSGHDTVSWYQQALGQGPQFIFQYYEEEERQRGNFPDRFSGHQFPNYSSELNVNALLLGDSALYLCASSLTRSSGANVLTFGAGSRLTVL.

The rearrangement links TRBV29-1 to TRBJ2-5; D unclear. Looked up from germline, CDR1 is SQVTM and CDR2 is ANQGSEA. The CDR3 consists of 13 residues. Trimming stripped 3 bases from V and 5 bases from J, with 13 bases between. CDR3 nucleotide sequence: TGCAGCGTTGATCGAGGTGGTTGGGAGACCCAGTACTTC. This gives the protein CSVDRGGWETQYF.

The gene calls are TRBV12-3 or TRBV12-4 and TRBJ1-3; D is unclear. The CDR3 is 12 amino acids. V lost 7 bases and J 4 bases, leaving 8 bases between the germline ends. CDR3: CASTVGGNTIYF. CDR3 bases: TGTGCCAGCACCGTAGGGGGAAACACCATATATTTT.

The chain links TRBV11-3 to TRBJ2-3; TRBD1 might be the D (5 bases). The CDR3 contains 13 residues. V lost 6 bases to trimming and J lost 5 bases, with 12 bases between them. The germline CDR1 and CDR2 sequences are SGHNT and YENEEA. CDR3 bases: TGTGCCAGCAGTCATTATAGGGGAGATACGCAGTATTTT. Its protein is CASSHYRGDTQYF.